Detailed here is one T cell receptor (beta chain). The antigen is not known. This sample stems from a study of cytomegalovirus exposure and HLA in healthy donors. The CDR3 has 13 amino acids. Germline V gene data show CDR1 as SGHAT and CDR2 as FQNNGV. V was trimmed by 5 bases and J by 2 bases, leaving 10 bases between them. Overall study findings and caveats: The records held CMV serostatus as the only immune exposure information.

It was with 60 Vbeta and 13 Jbeta primers that the PCR ran. Sequenced by immunoSEQ multiplex PCR; TCRdb stores in-frame clones only, minus some. This sample yields roughly 180,000 clones, of which almost 80% are seen a single time; about 1.3% belongs to the top ten. Sequencing was performed on PBMCs. This clonotype was obtained from a man aged 25-40 years in good health and CMV-seronegative. The chain is built from TRBV11-2 and TRBJ2-7, with D perhaps TRBD2 (5 bases). The CDR3 here is CASSAGVAYEQYF. The DNA of the CDR3 is TGTGCCAGCAGCGCGGGCGTTGCCTACGAGCAGTACTTC.